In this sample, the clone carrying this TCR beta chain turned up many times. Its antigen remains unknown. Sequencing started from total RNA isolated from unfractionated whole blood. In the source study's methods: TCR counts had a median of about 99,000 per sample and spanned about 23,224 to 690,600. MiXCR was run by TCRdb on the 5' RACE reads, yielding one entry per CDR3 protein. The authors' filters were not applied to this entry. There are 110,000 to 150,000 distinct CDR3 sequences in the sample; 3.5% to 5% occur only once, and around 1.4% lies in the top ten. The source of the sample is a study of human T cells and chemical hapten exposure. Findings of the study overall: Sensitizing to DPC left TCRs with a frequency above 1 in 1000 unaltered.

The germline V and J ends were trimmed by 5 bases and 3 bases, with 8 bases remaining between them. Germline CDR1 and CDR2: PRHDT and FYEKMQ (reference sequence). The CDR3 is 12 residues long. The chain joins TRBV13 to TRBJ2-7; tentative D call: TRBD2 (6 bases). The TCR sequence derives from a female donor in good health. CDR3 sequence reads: CASSPGGYEQYF. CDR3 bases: TGTGCCAGCAGCCCCGGGGGCTACGAGCAGTACTTC.